The clone carrying this T cell receptor beta chain was seen a handful of times. These data originate in a study of blood T cell repertoires in COVID-19. Looking at the study overall: COVID-19 samples, acute and convalescent, were from the United States, Italy and Spain. In each case, the material was cDNA or gDNA derived from T cells, B-cell-depleted T cells, or PBMCs.

Method: immunoSEQ multiplex PCR; TCRdb's copy keeps in-frame clones and lacks some. Of about 130,000 clones in the sample, roughly 83% are singletons; the top ten hold 5%. V shed 2 bases and J 2 bases; nucleotides not matched to a gene: 6. The CDR3 consists of 17 residues. Germline values: CDR1 LGHDT, CDR2 YNNKEL (reference sequence). The sample was peripheral blood. The source of this sequence is an older woman with COVID-19, enrolled during active disease. This chain uses TRBV3-1 (or the pseudogene TRBV3-2) with TRBJ2-3; TRBD2 matches 11 bases. The CDR3 loop is CASSQFLAGGSTDTQYF. The CDR3 DNA follows: TGTGCCAGCAGCCAATTTTTAGCGGGGGGGTCCACAGATACGCAGTATTTT.